Following are 4 T cell receptor beta chains from one sample sequenced in a study of blood T cells in healthy people across ages (dated by TCRdb to between 2015 and 2017). The library was built by means of 5' RACE. TCRdb lists the instrument as Illumina HiSeq 2500. A second PCR of about 7 to 12 cycles was run with a J-beta primer mix and a sample-barcoded 5' primer. TCRdb reran the public reads through fastp at Q25 and MiXCR, keeping productive beta chains. Rows are combined by CDR3 protein, so each entry shows the most common genes and DNA. A total of approximately 490,000 distinct CDR3 sequences appear in this sample, 24% of them only once. The ten most abundant clones make up 8.5% to 9.5% of the sample. This same sample was also part of a study on T cells of mothers and their children.

What was sequenced was blood. Receptor source: a boy between 5 and 17 years old in good health.

The chain uses TRBV19 and TRBJ2-7, with 9 bases aligning to TRBD1. Per germline, CDR1 LNHDA and CDR2 SQIVND (reference sequence). This CDR3 region has 13 residues. Trimming removed 5 bases from V and 5 bases from J; junction bases left unmatched: 4. The CDR3 protein is CASSAGTGNEQYF. CDR3 DNA: TGTGCCAGTAGTGCCGGGACAGGGAACGAGCAGTACTTC. Looking up the rest from reference TRBV19 and TRBJ2-7 gives the full variable domain: DGGITQSPKYLFRKEGQNVTLSCEQNLNHDAMYWYRQDPGQGLRLIYYSQIVNDFQKGDIAEGYSVSREKKESFPLTVTSAQKNPTAFYLCASSAGTGNEQYFGPGTRLTVT.

In this sample, this clonotype turned up many times. J is TRBJ2-2 and V is TRBV7-2, with no clear D. Germline CDR1 and CDR2: SGHTA and FQGNSA. This CDR3 spans 14 amino acids. V lost 5 bases and J 3 bases, leaving 10 bases between the germline ends. The CDR3 DNA sequence: TGTGCCAGCAGCCTTAACAAATACACCGGGGAGCTGTTTTTT. Its translation is CASSLNKYTGELFF.

This clonotype was picked up a small number of times. This rearrangement joins TRBV20-1 to TRBJ1-4; a weak D match, TRBD1 (6 bases). CDR1 and CDR2 (germline): DFQATT, SNEGSKA (reference sequence). V lost 6 bases to trimming and J lost 8 bases, with 16 bases between them. The length of the CDR3 is 13 residues. DNA of the CDR3: TGCAGTGCCGAGGGGGACCTTAGAGAAAAACTGTTTTTT. The encoded protein is CSAEGDLREKLFF.

This clonotype came up a few times. The rearrangement uses TRBV28 and TRBJ1-1; tentatively, D is TRBD1 (6 bases). This CDR3 spans 13 amino acids. CDR1 is MDHEN and CDR2 is SYDVKM in the germline V gene. V lost 10 bases to trimming and J lost 2 bases, with 14 bases between them. The CDR3 sequence: CATLQGFNTEAFF. For the CDR3, the DNA is TGTGCCACCCTACAGGGATTCAACACTGAAGCTTTCTTT.